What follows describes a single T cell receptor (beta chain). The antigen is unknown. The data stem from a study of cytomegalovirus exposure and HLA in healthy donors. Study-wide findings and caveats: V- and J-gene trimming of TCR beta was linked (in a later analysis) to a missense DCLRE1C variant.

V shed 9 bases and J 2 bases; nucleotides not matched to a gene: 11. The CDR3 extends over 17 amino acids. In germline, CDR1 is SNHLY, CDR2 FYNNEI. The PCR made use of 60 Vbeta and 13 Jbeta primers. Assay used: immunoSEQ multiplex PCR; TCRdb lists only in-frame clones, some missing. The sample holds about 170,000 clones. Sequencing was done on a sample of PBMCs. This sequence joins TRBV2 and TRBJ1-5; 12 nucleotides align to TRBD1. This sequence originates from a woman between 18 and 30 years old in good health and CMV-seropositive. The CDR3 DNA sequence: TGTGCCAGTCTTCTTGGGACAGGGGGCGGGGGCAATCAGCCCCAGCATTTT. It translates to CASLLGTGGGGNQPQHF.